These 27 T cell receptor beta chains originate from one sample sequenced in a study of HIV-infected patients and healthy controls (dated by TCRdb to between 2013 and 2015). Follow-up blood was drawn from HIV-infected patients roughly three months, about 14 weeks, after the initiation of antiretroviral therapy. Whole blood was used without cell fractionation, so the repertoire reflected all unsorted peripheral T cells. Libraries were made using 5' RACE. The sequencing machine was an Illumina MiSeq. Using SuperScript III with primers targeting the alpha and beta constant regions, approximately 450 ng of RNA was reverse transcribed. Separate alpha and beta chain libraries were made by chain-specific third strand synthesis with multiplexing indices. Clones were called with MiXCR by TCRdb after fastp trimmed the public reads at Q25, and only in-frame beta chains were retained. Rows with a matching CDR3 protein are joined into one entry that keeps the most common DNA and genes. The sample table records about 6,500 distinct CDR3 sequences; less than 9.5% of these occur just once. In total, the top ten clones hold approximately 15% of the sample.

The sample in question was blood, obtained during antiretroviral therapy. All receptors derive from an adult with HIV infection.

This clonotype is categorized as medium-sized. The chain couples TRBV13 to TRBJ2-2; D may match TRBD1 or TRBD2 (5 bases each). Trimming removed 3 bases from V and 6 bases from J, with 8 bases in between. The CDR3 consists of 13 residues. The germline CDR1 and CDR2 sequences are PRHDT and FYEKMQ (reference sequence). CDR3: CASSFGDAGELFF. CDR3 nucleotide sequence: TGTGCCAGCAGCTTCGGGGACGCCGGGGAGCTGTTTTTT.

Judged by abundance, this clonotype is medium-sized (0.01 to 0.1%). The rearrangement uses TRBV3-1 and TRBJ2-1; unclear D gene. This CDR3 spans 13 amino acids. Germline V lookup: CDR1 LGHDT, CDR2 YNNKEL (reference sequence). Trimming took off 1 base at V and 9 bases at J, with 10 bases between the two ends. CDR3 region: CASSQVSAGEQFF. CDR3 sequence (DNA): TGTGCCAGCAGCCAAGTCAGCGCCGGTGAGCAGTTCTTC.

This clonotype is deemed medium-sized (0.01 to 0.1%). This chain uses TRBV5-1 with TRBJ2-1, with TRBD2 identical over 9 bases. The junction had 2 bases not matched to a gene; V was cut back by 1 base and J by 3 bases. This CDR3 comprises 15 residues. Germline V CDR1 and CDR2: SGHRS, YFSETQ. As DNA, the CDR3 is TGCGCCAGCAGCTTGAAGCGGGAGGACTACAATGAGCAGTTCTTC. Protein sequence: CASSLKREDYNEQFF.

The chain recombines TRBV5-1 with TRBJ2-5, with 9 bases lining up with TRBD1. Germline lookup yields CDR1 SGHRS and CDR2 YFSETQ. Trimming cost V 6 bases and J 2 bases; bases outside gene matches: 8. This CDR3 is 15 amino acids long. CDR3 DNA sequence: TGCGCCAGCACCCGGGGGGACAGGGATCAAGAGACCCAGTACTTC. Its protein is CASTRGDRDQETQYF.

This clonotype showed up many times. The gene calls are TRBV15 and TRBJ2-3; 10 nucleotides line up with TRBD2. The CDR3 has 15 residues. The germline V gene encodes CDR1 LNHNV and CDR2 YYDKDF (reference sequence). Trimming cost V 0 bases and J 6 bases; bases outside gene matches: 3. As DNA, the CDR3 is TGTGCCACCAGCAGAGATGCTAGCGGGGGCGATACGCAGTATTTT. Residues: CATSRDASGGDTQYF. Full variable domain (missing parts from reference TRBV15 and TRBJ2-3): DAMVIQNPRYQVTQFGKPVTLSCSQTLNHNVMYWYQQKSSQAPKLLFHYYDKDFNNEADTPDNFQSRRPNTSFCFLDIRSPGLGDTAMYLCATSRDASGGDTQYFGPGTRLTVL.

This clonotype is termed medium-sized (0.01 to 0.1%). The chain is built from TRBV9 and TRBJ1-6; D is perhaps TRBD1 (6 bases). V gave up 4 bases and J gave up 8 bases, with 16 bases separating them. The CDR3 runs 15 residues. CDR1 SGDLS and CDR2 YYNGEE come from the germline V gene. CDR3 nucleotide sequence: TGTGCCAGCAGCCCAACCTGGTCAGGGGATTCACCCCTCCACTTT. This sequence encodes CASSPTWSGDSPLHF. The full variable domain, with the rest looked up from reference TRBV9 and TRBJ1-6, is DSGVTQTPKHLITATGQRVTLRCSPRSGDLSVYWYQQSLDQGLQFLIQYYNGEERAKGNILERFSAQQFPDLHSELNLSSLELGDSALYFCASSPTWSGDSPLHFGNGTRLTVT.

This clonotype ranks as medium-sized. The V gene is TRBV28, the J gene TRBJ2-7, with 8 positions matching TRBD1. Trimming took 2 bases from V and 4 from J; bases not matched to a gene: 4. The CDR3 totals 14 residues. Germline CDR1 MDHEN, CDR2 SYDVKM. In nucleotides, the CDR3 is TGTGCCAGCAGTTTAGGACAGGGAGGTTACGAGCAGTACTTC. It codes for CASSLGQGGYEQYF. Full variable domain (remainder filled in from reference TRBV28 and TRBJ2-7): DVKVTQSSRYLVKRTGEKVFLECVQDMDHENMFWYRQDPGLGLRLIYFSYDVKMKEKGDIPEGYSVSREKKERFSLILESASTNQTSMYLCASSLGQGGYEQYFGPGTRLTVT.

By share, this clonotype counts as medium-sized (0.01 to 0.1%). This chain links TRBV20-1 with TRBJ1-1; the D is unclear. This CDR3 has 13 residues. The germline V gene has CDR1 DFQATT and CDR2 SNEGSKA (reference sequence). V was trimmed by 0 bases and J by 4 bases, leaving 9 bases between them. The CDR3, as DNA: TGCAGTGCTAGAGATCCACGGTTCACTGAAGCTTTCTTT. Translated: CSARDPRFTEAFF.

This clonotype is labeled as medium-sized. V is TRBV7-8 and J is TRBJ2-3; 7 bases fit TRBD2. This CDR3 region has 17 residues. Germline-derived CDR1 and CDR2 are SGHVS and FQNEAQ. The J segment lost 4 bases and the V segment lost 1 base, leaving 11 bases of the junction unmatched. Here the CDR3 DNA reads TGTGCCAGCAGCTTAGTCCCGGGAGGCGTCGGAGCAGATACGCAGTATTTT. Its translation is CASSLVPGGVGADTQYF.

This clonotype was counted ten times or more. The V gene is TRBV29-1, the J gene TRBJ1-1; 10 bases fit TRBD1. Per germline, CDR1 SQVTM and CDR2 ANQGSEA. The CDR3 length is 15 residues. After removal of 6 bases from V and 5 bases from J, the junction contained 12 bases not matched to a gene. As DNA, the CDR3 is TGCAGCGTGGTGGGACAGGGGCTTAAGGGGACTGAAGCTTTCTTT. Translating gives CSVVGQGLKGTEAFF.

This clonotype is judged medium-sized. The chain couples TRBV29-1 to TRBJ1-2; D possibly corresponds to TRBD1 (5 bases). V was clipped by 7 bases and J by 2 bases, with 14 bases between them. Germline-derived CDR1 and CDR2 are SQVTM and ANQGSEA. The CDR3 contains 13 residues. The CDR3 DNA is TGCAGCGCCGAGTGGGGCGCAAACTATGGCTACACCTTC. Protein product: CSAEWGANYGYTF.

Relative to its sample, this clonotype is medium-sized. This chain's CDR3 is CASSPLTSDTQYF. The CDR3 nucleotides read TGTGCCAGCAGTCCGCTGACGTCAGATACGCAGTATTTT. The chain is built from TRBV28 and TRBJ2-3; D gene uncertain. The CDR3 covers 13 residues. The germline V gene has CDR1 MDHEN and CDR2 SYDVKM. The germline V and J ends were trimmed by 5 bases and 4 bases, with 10 bases remaining between them.

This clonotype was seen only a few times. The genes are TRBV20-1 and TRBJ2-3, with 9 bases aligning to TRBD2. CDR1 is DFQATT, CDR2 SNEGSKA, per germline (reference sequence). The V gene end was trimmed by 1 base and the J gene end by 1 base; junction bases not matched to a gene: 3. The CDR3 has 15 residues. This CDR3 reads CSARVERGGTDTQYF. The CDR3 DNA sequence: TGCAGTGCTAGAGTTGAGCGGGGGGGCACAGATACGCAGTATTTT.

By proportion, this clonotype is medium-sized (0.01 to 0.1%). The CDR3 nucleotides are TGTGCCACCAGCTCGTTGCACACGAACACTGAAGCTTTCTTT. Amino acids: CATSSLHTNTEAFF. The V and J genes are TRBV15 and TRBJ1-1; no firm D call. The germline gives CDR1 LNHNV, CDR2 YYDKDF (reference sequence). The CDR3 is 14 residues long. Trimming shortened V by 5 bases and J by 1 base, and 11 bases separated the two germline ends.

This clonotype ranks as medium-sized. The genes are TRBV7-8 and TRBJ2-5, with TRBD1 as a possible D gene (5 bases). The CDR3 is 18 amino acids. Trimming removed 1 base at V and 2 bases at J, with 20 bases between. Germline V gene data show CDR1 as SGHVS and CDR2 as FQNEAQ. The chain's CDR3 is CASSLVAQGTPDQETQYF. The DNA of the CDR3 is TGTGCCAGCAGCTTAGTCGCCCAGGGAACCCCTGATCAAGAGACCCAGTACTTC.

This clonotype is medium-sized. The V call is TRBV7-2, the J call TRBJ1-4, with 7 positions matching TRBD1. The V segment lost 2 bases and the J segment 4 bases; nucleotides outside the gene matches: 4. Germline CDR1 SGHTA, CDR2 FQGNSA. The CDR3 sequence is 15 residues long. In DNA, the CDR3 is TGTGCCAGCAGCTTATACGACAGGGTTAATGAAAAACTGTTTTTT. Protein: CASSLYDRVNEKLFF.

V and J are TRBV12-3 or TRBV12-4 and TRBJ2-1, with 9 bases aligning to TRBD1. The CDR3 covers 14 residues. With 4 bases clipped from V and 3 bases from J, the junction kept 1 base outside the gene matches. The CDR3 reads CASSSTGGYNEQFF. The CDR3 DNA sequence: TGTGCCAGCAGTTCGACAGGGGGCTACAATGAGCAGTTCTTC.

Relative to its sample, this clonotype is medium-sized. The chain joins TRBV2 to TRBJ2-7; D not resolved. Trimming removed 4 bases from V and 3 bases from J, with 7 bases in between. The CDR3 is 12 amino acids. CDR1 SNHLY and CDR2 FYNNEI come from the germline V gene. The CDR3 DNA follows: TGTGCCAGCAGTGTAAGGATCTACGAGCAGTACTTC. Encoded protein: CASSVRIYEQYF.

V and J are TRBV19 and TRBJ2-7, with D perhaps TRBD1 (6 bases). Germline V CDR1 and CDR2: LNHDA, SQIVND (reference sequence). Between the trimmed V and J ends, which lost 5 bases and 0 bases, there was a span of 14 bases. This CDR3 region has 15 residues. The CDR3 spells CASSHSQGSSYEQYF. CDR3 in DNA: TGTGCCAGTAGTCACTCGCAGGGGAGCTCCTACGAGCAGTACTTC.

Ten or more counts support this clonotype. The CDR3 here is CAKGQPQHF. CDR3 nucleotide sequence: TGTGCCAAAGGTCAGCCCCAGCATTTT. The chain carries TRBV7-9 and TRBJ1-5; D gene unclear. The CDR3 totals 9 residues. Trimming shortened V by 10 bases and J by 6 bases, and 4 bases separated the two germline ends. Looked up from germline, CDR1 is SEHNR and CDR2 is FQNEAQ (reference sequence).

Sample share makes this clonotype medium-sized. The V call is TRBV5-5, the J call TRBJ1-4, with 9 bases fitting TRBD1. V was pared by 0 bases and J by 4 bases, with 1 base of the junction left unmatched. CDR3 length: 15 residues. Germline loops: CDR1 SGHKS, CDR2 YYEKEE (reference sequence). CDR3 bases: TGTGCCAGCAGCTTGGAGGGACAGGGTAATGAAAAACTGTTTTTT. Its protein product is CASSLEGQGNEKLFF.

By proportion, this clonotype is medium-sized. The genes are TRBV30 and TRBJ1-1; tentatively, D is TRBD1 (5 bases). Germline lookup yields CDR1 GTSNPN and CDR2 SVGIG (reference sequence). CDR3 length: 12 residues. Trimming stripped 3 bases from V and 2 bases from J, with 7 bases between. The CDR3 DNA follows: TGTGCCTGGAGGGGACTTAACACTGAAGCTTTCTTT. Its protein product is CAWRGLNTEAFF. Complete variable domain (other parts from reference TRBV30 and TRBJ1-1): SQTIHQWPATLVQPVGSPLSLECTVEGTSNPNLYWYRQAAGRGLQLLFYSVGIGQISSEVPQNLSASRPQDRQFILSSKKLLLSDSGFYLCAWRGLNTEAFFGQGTRLTVV.

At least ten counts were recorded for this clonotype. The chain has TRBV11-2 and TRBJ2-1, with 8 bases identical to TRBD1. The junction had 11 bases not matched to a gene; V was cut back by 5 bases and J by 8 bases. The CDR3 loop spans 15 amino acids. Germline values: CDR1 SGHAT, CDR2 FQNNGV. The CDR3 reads CASSPDRDGTDEQFF. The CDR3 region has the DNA TGTGCCAGCAGCCCGGACAGGGATGGAACCGATGAGCAGTTCTTC.

CDR3 nucleotides: TGTGCCAGTAGTATCGGGGGAGGCTTCTACAATGAGCAGTTCTTC. Translation: CASSIGGGFYNEQFF. V is TRBV19 and J is TRBJ2-1, with D possibly being TRBD2 (6 bases). This CDR3 is built from 15 residues. Germline CDR1 and CDR2: LNHDA and SQIVND (reference sequence). Between the trimmed V and J ends, which lost 3 bases and 3 bases, there was a span of 12 bases.

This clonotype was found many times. The CDR3 loop is CSARDRDKNTYGYTF. The CDR3 DNA reads as TGCAGTGCTAGAGACCGGGACAAGAACACCTATGGCTACACCTTC. The V and J genes are TRBV20-1 and TRBJ1-2; perhaps TRBD1 as D (6 bases). Trimming took off 0 bases at V and 4 bases at J, with 15 bases between the two ends. The germline V gene encodes CDR1 DFQATT and CDR2 SNEGSKA (reference sequence). The CDR3 has 15 residues.

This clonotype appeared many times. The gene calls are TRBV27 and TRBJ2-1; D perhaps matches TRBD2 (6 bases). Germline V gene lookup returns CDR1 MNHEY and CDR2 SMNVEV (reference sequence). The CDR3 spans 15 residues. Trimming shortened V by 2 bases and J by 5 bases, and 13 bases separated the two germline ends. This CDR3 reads CASSLLSSANNEQFF. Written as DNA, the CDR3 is TGTGCCAGCAGTTTACTCTCTAGCGCGAACAATGAGCAGTTCTTC.

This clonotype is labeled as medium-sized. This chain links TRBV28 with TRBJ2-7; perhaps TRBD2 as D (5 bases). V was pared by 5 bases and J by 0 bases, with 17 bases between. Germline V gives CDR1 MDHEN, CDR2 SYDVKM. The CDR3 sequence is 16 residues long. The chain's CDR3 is CASSLALRTDSYEQYF. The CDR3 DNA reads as TGTGCCAGCAGTCTTGCTCTCCGGACTGACTCCTACGAGCAGTACTTC.